This T cell receptor (beta chain) was documented in a study of CD8+ T cells in alopecia areata. Study-wide results and limits: The study found TCR sharing across patients less clear than in mice, possibly for HLA reasons.

As for this clone: The antigen remains undetermined.

In each case, RNA was isolated and then reverse transcribed into cDNA as the sequencing template. Clones were read by immunoSEQ multiplex PCR, and TCRdb kept only the in-frame ones, dropping some. This repertoire shows around 180,000 clones, more than 55% found once; its top ten account for under 1.5%. The CDR3 length is 14 residues. The V gene's germline CDR1 is GTSNPN and CDR2 SVGIG (reference sequence). With 0 bases removed from V and 8 bases from J, the gap between germline ends came to 16 bases. Stated treatment: oral pan-JAK inhibitor, 5-10 mg twice daily. Individuals with alopecia areata gave both lesional scalp punch biopsies and peripheral blood for collection.

The specimen comprised CD4+ T cells sorted from blood, sampled around week 50, from a patient treated with tofacitinib. This rearrangement joins TRBV30 to TRBJ1-2; no reliable D call. The TCR was taken from a human donor with alopecia areata. CDR3 nucleotides: TGTGCCTGGAGTGTAACTGCGTCCTTCGGGGGCTACACCTTC. It specifies CAWSVTASFGGYTF.